A selection of T cell receptor beta chains follows, all from one sample in a study of early T cells in non-severe SARS-CoV-2 infection. TCRdb recomputed calls from the 5' RACE reads with MiXCR, one row per CDR3 protein. The sample yields about 22,000 distinct CDR3 sequences, 4% to 5% seen once. The sequenced material came from whole blood. These receptors were collected from an adult who was a healthcare worker with PCR-confirmed SARS-CoV-2 infection or an uninfected control (not recorded which). Both conserved end residues are part of each CDR3. The D gene is left open where the match is weak. A clone size is listed for some rows: how often the clone was seen (once, few, many), or a class if it is expanded.

CDR3 DNA | CDR3 protein | D gene | J gene | clone size | V gene
TGTGCCAGCAGTTTTCAGGGGGCGAGTACTGAAGCTTTCTTT | CASSFQGASTEAFF | TRBD1 | TRBJ1-1 | many | TRBV12-3/TRBV12-4
TGTGCCAGCAGCCTGGACCCCGGGACAGGGTTGGAAAAACTGTTTTTT | CASSLDPGTGLEKLFF | TRBD1 | TRBJ1-4 | many | TRBV7-2
TGTGCCAGCAGCCATGGACCGAACTATGGCTACACCTTC | CASSHGPNYGYTF | NA | TRBJ1-2 | many | TRBV6-2/TRBV6-3
TGTGCCAGCAGCTCCCACGAGGGGGGGTACGAGCAGTACTTC | CASSSHEGGYEQYF | NA | TRBJ2-7 | many | TRBV7-6
TGCAGTGCTAGAGAGGGGGAAAGCGGCTACACCTTC | CSAREGESGYTF | NA | TRBJ1-2 | NA | TRBV20-1
TGTGCCTGGAGTCAGGAGGAGGACACTGAAGCTTTCTTT | CAWSQEEDTEAFF | NA | TRBJ1-1 | many | TRBV30
TGCAGTGCTAGAGATATGGGACAGGGAAATCCTAACACCGGGGAGCTGTTTTTT | CSARDMGQGNPNTGELFF | TRBD1 | TRBJ2-2 | few | TRBV20-1
TGTGCCAGCAGTTTATCGAGGTCTTTCACTGAAGCTTTCTTT | CASSLSRSFTEAFF | NA | TRBJ1-1 | many | TRBV27
TGTGCCAGCAGCCCTAGGACAGGGGGCGCGGTAGGTGGCTACACCTTC | CASSPRTGGAVGGYTF | TRBD1 | TRBJ1-2 | many | TRBV7-2
TGCAGCGTTGCCTCGGGGGTGGGAGATACGCAGTATTTT | CSVASGVGDTQYF | NA | TRBJ2-3 | many | TRBV29-1
TGTGCCTGCGACCTTTCAACTAATGAAAAACTGTTTTTT | CACDLSTNEKLFF | NA | TRBJ1-4 | few | TRBV2
TGTGCCAGCAGCCCCCCCAGGGACAGGGGTTTCCGGGAGACCCAGTACTTC | CASSPPRDRGFRETQYF | TRBD1 | TRBJ2-5 | many | TRBV7-2
TGCAGCACCAAGGGGAGGCGGGGCACAGATACGCAGTATTTT | CSTKGRRGTDTQYF | NA | TRBJ2-3 | many | TRBV29-1
TGCGCCAGCAGTGAGTCCCGGAGGGCCGATGGAAACACCATATATTTT | CASSESRRADGNTIYF | NA | TRBJ1-3 | many | TRBV10-1
TGCAGTGCTAGCTCCCGACCTGTTCTGGGCACTGAAGCTTTCTTT | CSASSRPVLGTEAFF | NA | TRBJ1-1 | NA | TRBV20-1
TGTGCCAGCAGCTATGAAAGGGGTGGCAATCAGCCCCAGCATTTT | CASSYERGGNQPQHF | NA | TRBJ1-5 | many | TRBV7-6
TGCAGTGCTAGTCGAGCGGGGGGGCTGTACGAGCAGTACTTC | CSASRAGGLYEQYF | TRBD2 | TRBJ2-7 | few | TRBV20-1
TGCAGCGTTCAGACAGGCGAGCAGTACTTC | CSVQTGEQYF | NA | TRBJ2-7 | few | TRBV29-1
TGTGCCAGTAGTATAGCCGGGACAGGTCAAGAGACCCAGTACTTC | CASSIAGTGQETQYF | TRBD1 | TRBJ2-5 | medium-sized | TRBV19
TGCGCCAGCAGTCAATCCCCCGGGTCAAGCGAGCAGTACTTC | CASSQSPGSSEQYF | NA | TRBJ2-7 | many | TRBV23-1
TGTGCCAGCAGCTCGGACGGGGTTAATCAGCCCCAGCATTTT | CASSSDGVNQPQHF | NA | TRBJ1-5 | few | TRBV7-9
TGTGCCAGCAGCCTCCGGACAGGTTATATTACAGATACGCAGTATTTT | CASSLRTGYITDTQYF | TRBD1 | TRBJ2-3 | few | TRBV7-9
TGCAGTGCTAAGGGGAGTCTTAATGAAAAACTGTTTTTT | CSAKGSLNEKLFF | NA | TRBJ1-4 | NA | TRBV20-1
TGTGCCAGCAGTTTTGAAACCGGGGGGGGGACAGATACGCAGTATTTT | CASSFETGGGTDTQYF | TRBD2 | TRBJ2-3 | many | TRBV7-2
TGTGCCAGCAGCTTAGCGCTCTTTAGCACAGATACGCAGTATTTT | CASSLALFSTDTQYF | NA | TRBJ2-3 | many | TRBV7-2
TGTGCCAGCAGCTCGCCAGGACAGGGAGAACTTCAGCCCCAGCATTTT | CASSSPGQGELQPQHF | TRBD1 | TRBJ1-5 | many | TRBV7-2
TGCAGTGCTTCTGGGACTAGCGGGGGACCCTCCGCCCAGTACTTC | CSASGTSGGPSAQYF | TRBD2 | TRBJ2-5 | NA | TRBV20-1
TGTGCCAGCAGCTTAGCCAGAGTGAACACTGAAGCTTTCTTT | CASSLARVNTEAFF | NA | TRBJ1-1 | NA | TRBV7-9
TGTGCCAGCAGTTACCAGGGGACATCGGCAGAGACCCAGTACTTC | CASSYQGTSAETQYF | NA | TRBJ2-5 | NA | TRBV6-5
TGTGCCACCAGTGATTTCGAACAGGGCACAGATACGCAGTATTTT | CATSDFEQGTDTQYF | NA | TRBJ2-3 | medium-sized | TRBV24-1
TGCGCCAGCCAGGCAGGGGGCATGAGGAACACTGAAGCTTTCTTT | CASQAGGMRNTEAFF | TRBD1 | TRBJ1-1 | many | TRBV5-1
TGTGCCAGCAGTTACCGGGGGGGTGCGGGCAATAATTCACCCCTCCACTTT | CASSYRGGAGNNSPLHF | NA | TRBJ1-6 | many | TRBV6-5
TGTGCCAGCAGTTCCTCCGGGACAGGGTTCAATCAGCCCCAGCATTTT | CASSSSGTGFNQPQHF | TRBD1 | TRBJ1-5 | many | TRBV28
TGTGCCAGCAGTCTGGGACGGAGCACAGATACGCAGTATTTT | CASSLGRSTDTQYF | NA | TRBJ2-3 | few | TRBV12-3/TRBV12-4
TGCGCCAGCAGCTCCCGGGACAGCTATGGCTACACCTTC | CASSSRDSYGYTF | TRBD1 | TRBJ1-2 | many | TRBV5-1
TGTGCCAGCAGTTTCTCCTTTTTAGAGCCCCAGCATTTT | CASSFSFLEPQHF | NA | TRBJ1-5 | few | TRBV12-3/TRBV12-4
TGTGCCAGCAGTTCCAGGACACTGAGCACAGATACGCAGTATTTT | CASSSRTLSTDTQYF | NA | TRBJ2-3 | NA | TRBV12-3/TRBV12-4
TGTGCCAGCAGCCGATCGACAGCCTGGGGCGGGGAGCTGTTTTTT | CASSRSTAWGGELFF | NA | TRBJ2-2 | few | TRBV6-2/TRBV6-3
TGCAGTGCTCGCGGAACCCAAGAGACCCAGTACTTC | CSARGTQETQYF | NA | TRBJ2-5 | many | TRBV20-1
TGTGCCAGCAGCCCCACCTGGGACCTTAGCAGGGACCGGCAGTACTTC | CASSPTWDLSRDRQYF | NA | TRBJ2-4 | many | TRBV7-9
TGTGCTAGTGCCGCGGGGGCCTCTGGAAACACCATATATTTT | CASAAGASGNTIYF | NA | TRBJ1-3 | few | TRBV12-5
TGTGCCAGCTCACCACCGTCGGCCTACGAGCAGTACTTC | CASSPPSAYEQYF | NA | TRBJ2-7 | medium-sized | TRBV18
TGTGCCAGCTCACCTACCTCCCGACCCTACGAGCAGTACTTC | CASSPTSRPYEQYF | NA | TRBJ2-7 | few | TRBV18
TGCGCCAGCACCATAGCGGGGGACGAGACCCAGTACTTC | CASTIAGDETQYF | TRBD2 | TRBJ2-5 | many | TRBV5-1
TGTGCCAGCAGCTTAGAACGGCTCCCCTCCAGGGAGCAGTTCTTC | CASSLERLPSREQFF | NA | TRBJ2-1 | NA | TRBV7-6
TGTGCCAGCAGTCATAGACAGGGGCTAACAGCTAATGAAAAACTGTTTTTT | CASSHRQGLTANEKLFF | TRBD1 | TRBJ1-4 | NA | TRBV12-3/TRBV12-4
TGTGCCAGCTCACAGACAGGGGGACTGGATTCACCCCTCCACTTT | CASSQTGGLDSPLHF | TRBD1 | TRBJ1-6 | NA | TRBV18
TGCGCCAGCAGCCGAGTATTAGGGACTAGCGGGGTGGCCGGGGAGCTGTTTTTT | CASSRVLGTSGVAGELFF | TRBD2 | TRBJ2-2 | medium-sized | TRBV4-3
TGTGCCAGCAGCCCAAACGCCCTCCGGGACAGGGAATCCTACGAGCAGTACTTC | CASSPNALRDRESYEQYF | TRBD1 | TRBJ2-7 | many | TRBV7-3
TGCGCCAGCAGCCAAGAACCGGGCCCGGCGCCGGAAAAACTGTTTTTT | CASSQEPGPAPEKLFF | NA | TRBJ1-4 | few | TRBV4-3
TGTGCCAGCAGCCACACGGGAGATCAGCCCCAGCATTTT | CASSHTGDQPQHF | NA | TRBJ1-5 | few | TRBV4-2
TGTGCCAGCAGCCCAGAAAGAAGCACTGAAGCTTTCTTT | CASSPERSTEAFF | NA | TRBJ1-1 | many | TRBV7-3
TGCAGTGCTCCCCTAGCGGGGGGGTTCACAGATACGCAGTATTTT | CSAPLAGGFTDTQYF | TRBD2 | TRBJ2-3 | NA | TRBV20-1